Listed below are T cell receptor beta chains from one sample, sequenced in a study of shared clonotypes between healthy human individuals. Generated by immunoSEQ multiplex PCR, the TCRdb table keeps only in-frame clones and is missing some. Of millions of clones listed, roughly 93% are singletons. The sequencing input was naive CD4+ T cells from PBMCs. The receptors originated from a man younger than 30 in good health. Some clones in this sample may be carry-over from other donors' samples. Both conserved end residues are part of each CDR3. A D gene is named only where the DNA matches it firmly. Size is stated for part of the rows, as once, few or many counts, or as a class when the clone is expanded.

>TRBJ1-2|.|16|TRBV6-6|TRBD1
TGTGCCAGCAGTTACTCTGACAGGGGCGTTAACTATGGCTACACCTTC
CASSYSDRGVNYGYTF
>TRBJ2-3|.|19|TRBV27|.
TGTGCCAGCAGTTTATATAACAGGGGGGGTAGCTTTAACACAGATACGCAGTATTTT
CASSLYNRGGSFNTDTQYF
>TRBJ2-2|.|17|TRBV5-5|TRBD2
TGTGCCAGCAGCTCGGGACTAGCGGGAGCTAGGACCGGGGAGCTGTTTTTT
CASSSGLAGARTGELFF
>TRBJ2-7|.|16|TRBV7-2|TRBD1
TGTGCCAGCAGCTCACCCGCAGGGACAGGGGTTTACGAGCAGTACTTC
CASSSPAGTGVYEQYF
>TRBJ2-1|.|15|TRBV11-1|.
TGTGCCAGCTGCTTGCTCCAGGGAAGGGGAAATGAGCAGTTCTTC
CASCLLQGRGNEQFF
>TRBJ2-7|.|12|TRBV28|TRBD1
TGTGCCAGCAGTTCAACAGGGGACGAGCAGTACTTC
CASSSTGDEQYF
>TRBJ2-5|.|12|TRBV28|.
TGTGCCAGCAGACAGCGGGAAGAGACCCAGTACTTC
CASRQREETQYF
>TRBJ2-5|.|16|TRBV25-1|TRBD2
TGTGCCAGCAGTGAAGGCGGGAGAGCAGGGCAAGAGACCCAGTACTTC
CASSEGGRAGQETQYF
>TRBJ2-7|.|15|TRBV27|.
TGTGCCAGCAGGAAACAGGAGGGTATCTCCTACGAGCAGTACTTC
CASRKQEGISYEQYF
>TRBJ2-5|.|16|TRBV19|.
TGTGCCAGTAGTATAGCAGGGTCCTCTCATCGGGAGACCCAGTACTTC
CASSIAGSSHRETQYF
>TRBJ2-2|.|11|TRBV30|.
TGTGCCAGCCAGGATGACGGGGAGCTGTTTTTT
CASQDDGELFF
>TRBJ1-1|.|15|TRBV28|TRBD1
TGTGCCTTACATAGGACAGGGGCTTTGAACACTGAAGCTTTCTTT
CALHRTGALNTEAFF
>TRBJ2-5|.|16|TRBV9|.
TGTGCCAGCAGCGTAGGGCAGGAGGGGAATTGGGAGACCCAGTACTTC
CASSVGQEGNWETQYF
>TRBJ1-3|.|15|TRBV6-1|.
TGTGCCAGCAGTGGGGACGGCTACTCTGGAAACACCATATATTTT
CASSGDGYSGNTIYF
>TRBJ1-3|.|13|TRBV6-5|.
TGTGCCAGCAGCCCGCTTTCTCCAAACACCATATATTTT
CASSPLSPNTIYF
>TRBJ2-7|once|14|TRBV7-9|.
TGTGCCAGCAGCTTAGGGACTGGGTCCTACGAGCAGTACTTC
CASSLGTGSYEQYF
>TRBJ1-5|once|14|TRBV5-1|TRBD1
TGCGCCAGCAGCGCGACAGGGCCTAATCAGCCCCAGCATTTT
CASSATGPNQPQHF
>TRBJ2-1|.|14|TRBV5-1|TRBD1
TGCGCCAGCAGCTTGGGCAGGGGGACCGATGAGCAGTTCTTC
CASSLGRGTDEQFF
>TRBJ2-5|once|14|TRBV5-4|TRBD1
TGTGCCAGCAGCGCCCAGGGGGACACGGAGACCCAGTACTTC
CASSAQGDTETQYF
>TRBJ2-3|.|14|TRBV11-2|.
TGTGCCAGCAGCTTAGATCGACAGCGCGATACGCAGTATTTT
CASSLDRQRDTQYF
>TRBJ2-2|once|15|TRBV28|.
TGTGCCAGCAGTTTGACATTAAACAGGCCCGGGGAGCTGTTTTTT
CASSLTLNRPGELFF
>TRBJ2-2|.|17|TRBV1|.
TGCACCAGCAGCCAAGCCCCCTGTAGGCCGAACACCGGGGAGCTGTTTTTT
CTSSQAPCRPNTGELFF
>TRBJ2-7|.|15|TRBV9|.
TGTGCCAGCAGCGTAGAACCAGGGCTAGGCTACGAGCAGTACTTC
CASSVEPGLGYEQYF
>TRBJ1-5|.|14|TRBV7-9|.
TGTGCCAGCGGTCACGGGGGGGCTGAGCAGCCCCAGCATTTT
CASGHGGAEQPQHF
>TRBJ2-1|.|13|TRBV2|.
TGTGCCAGCAGTGAATTGTCAAACAATGAGCAGTTCTTC
CASSELSNNEQFF
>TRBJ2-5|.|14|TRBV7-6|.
TGTGCCAGCAGCTTAGCGGGCGAGGTAGAGACCCAGTACTTC
CASSLAGEVETQYF
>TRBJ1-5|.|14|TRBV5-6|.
TGTGCCAGCAGCTTGCGAAGCCACAATCAGCCCCAGCATTTT
CASSLRSHNQPQHF
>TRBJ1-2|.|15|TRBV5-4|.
TGTGCCAGCAGCTCGCCCGTCGAGGCTAACTATGGCTACACCTTC
CASSSPVEANYGYTF
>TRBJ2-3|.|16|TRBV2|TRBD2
TGTGCCAGCACCGGTAGCGGGAGTGTCATAGAAGATACGCAGTATTTT
CASTGSGSVIEDTQYF
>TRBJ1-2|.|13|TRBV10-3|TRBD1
TGTGCCATCGGGGGACAGGCGATCTATGGCTACACCTTC
CAIGGQAIYGYTF
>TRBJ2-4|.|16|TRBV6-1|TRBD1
TGTGCCAGCAGTGACCGGACAGGGCTAGCCAAAAACATTCAGTACTTC
CASSDRTGLAKNIQYF
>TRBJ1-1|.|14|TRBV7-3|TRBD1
TGTGCCAGCAGCACAGGGGGCTCGAACACTGAAGCTTTCTTT
CASSTGGSNTEAFF
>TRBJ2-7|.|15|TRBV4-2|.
TGTGCCAGCAGCCTACGAAATGAGGGGCCCTACGAGCAGTACTTC
CASSLRNEGPYEQYF
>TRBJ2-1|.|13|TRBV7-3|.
TGTGCCAGCAGCTCGCACCCTCCCCAGGAGCAGTTCTTC
CASSSHPPQEQFF
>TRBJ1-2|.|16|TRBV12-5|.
TGTGCTAGTGGTTTGATCGGGCAGATGGGAGTAATGGGCTACACCTTC
CASGLIGQMGVMGYTF
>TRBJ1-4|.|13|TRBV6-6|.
TGTGCCAGCAGTTACACGGGGGCCCCAAAACTGTTTTTT
CASSYTGAPKLFF
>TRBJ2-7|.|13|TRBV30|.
TGTGCCTGGGGAATGGGGCAGTCCTACGAGCAGTACTTC
CAWGMGQSYEQYF
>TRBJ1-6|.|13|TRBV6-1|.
TGTGCCAGCAGGGACAACTATAATTCACCCCTCCACTTT
CASRDNYNSPLHF
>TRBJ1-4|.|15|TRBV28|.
TGTGCCAGCAGTCTAAAGGGGGCAACTAATGAAAAACTGTTTTTT
CASSLKGATNEKLFF
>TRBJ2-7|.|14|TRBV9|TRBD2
TGTGCCAGCAGCGTATCCCCGGGGGGGTACGAGCAGTACTTC
CASSVSPGGYEQYF
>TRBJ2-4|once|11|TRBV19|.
TGTGCCAGTAGTATTCGAAACATTCAGTACTTC
CASSIRNIQYF
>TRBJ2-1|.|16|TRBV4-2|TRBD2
TGTGCCAGCAGCTCCAGGACTAGCGGGGACCACAATGAGCAGTTCTTC
CASSSRTSGDHNEQFF
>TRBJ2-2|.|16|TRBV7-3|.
TGTGCCAGCAGCTTCCGGACGGGGGTAAACACCGGGGAGCTGTTTTTT
CASSFRTGVNTGELFF
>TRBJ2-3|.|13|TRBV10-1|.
TGCGCCAGCAGTAAGAGGGTGGCAGATACGCAGTATTTT
CASSKRVADTQYF
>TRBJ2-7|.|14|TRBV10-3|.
TGTGCCATCAGTGAGTACAGAGATCACTACGAGCAGTACTTC
CAISEYRDHYEQYF
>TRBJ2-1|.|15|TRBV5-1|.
TGCGCCAGCAGCTCACCTCGGACGGAGTACAATGAGCAGTTCTTC
CASSSPRTEYNEQFF
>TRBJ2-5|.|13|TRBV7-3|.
TGTGCCAGCAGCTTGCGTGCACCGACGACCCAGTACTTC
CASSLRAPTTQYF
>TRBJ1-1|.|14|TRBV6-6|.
TGTGCCAGCAGTTACGACGGCGAGAACACTGAAGCTTTCTTT
CASSYDGENTEAFF
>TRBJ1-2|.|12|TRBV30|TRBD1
TGTGCCTGGGGCCGGGACAGGTATGGCTACACCTTC
CAWGRDRYGYTF
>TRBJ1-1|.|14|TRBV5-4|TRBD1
TGTGCCAGCAGCCCGACAGGGGTCAGCACTGAAGCTTTCTTT
CASSPTGVSTEAFF
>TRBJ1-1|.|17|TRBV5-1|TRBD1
TGCGCCAGCAGCTTGTTCAGGGACAGGGGGGTTATCACTGAAGCTTTCTTT
CASSLFRDRGVITEAFF
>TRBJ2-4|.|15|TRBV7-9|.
TGTGCCAGCAGCAGACAAAGGGAAGCCAAAAACATTCAGTACTTC
CASSRQREAKNIQYF
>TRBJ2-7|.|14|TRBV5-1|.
TGCGCCAGCAGCTTGGCCGGGAGTGCCTACGAGCAGTACTTC
CASSLAGSAYEQYF
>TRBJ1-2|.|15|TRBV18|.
TGTGCCAGCTCACCTCGCGAGGGCACAGACTATGGCTACACCTTC
CASSPREGTDYGYTF
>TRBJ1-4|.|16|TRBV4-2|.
TGTGCCAGCAGCCGAGACACTGGGGGGCAAGGCGAAAAACTGTTTTTT
CASSRDTGGQGEKLFF
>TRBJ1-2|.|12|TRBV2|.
TGTGCCAGCAGTGAAATGTCTGTCTTAGACACCTTC
CASSEMSVLDTF
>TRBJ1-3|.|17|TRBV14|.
TGTGCCAGCAGCCAAGAGGGCCGGGGAACTTCTGGAAACACCATATATTTT
CASSQEGRGTSGNTIYF
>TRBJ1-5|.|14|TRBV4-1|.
TGCGCCAGCAGCCAAGTCGGGGGGGATCAGCCCCAGCATTTT
CASSQVGGDQPQHF